These 18 T cell receptor beta chains share one sample of origin, sequenced in a study of T cells in Graves' hyperthyroidism and ophthalmopathy. The investigators amplified TCR beta CDR3 regions from RNA transcripts. When the TCR CDR3 underwent first-round RT-PCR, the HTBI primer set was used. TCRdb fed the multiplex PCR reads into MiXCR, producing one record per CDR3 protein. The top ten hold around 64% of the sample, which has about 260,000 distinct CDR3 sequences, about 20% seen once. Specimen: blood. The receptors originated from a man aged 30 to 39 with Graves' ophthalmopathy.

The rearrangement joins TRBV20-1 to TRBJ2-4; D not certain. This CDR3 contains 13 residues. CDR1 is DFQATT, CDR2 SNEGSKA, per germline (reference sequence). The V and J ends lost 1 base and 8 bases respectively, with 12 bases between them. The CDR3 loop reads CSARVENRDIQYF. The CDR3 DNA sequence: TGCAGTGCTAGAGTGGAGAATAGGGACATTCAGTACTTC.

This clonotype was observed many times. This rearrangement joins TRBV2 to TRBJ2-3, with D hard to call. V was trimmed by 3 bases and J by 2 bases, leaving 9 bases between them. From germline, CDR1 is SNHLY and CDR2 FYNNEI. The length of the CDR3 is 14 residues. CDR3 in amino acids: CASSDRVLTDTQYF. CDR3 bases: TGTGCCAGCAGTGATAGGGTACTCACAGATACGCAGTATTTT.

This rearrangement joins TRBV6-4 to TRBJ2-3; 9 bases are shared with TRBD1. Germline CDR1 reads MRHNA; CDR2 reads SNTAGT. The CDR3 contains 15 residues. The J segment lost 4 bases and the V segment lost 6 bases, leaving 8 bases of the junction unmatched. The CDR3 DNA reads TGTGCCAGCAGCGAAACAGGGGGCTGGGCAGATACGCAGTATTTT. This codes for CASSETGGWADTQYF.

In this sample, this clonotype turned up a few times. This may come from a read error, since a much larger clone is one base off. This CDR3 fails to terminate in the conserved phenylalanine or tryptophan, so it likely reflects a read error. This rearrangement joins TRBV3-1 to TRBJ2-5; a weak D match, TRBD2 (6 bases). V shed 0 bases and J shed 6 bases, with 17 bases lying between them. The CDR3 spans 16 residues. The germline V gene has CDR1 LGHDT and CDR2 YNNKEL (reference sequence). The CDR3 loop is CASSQETGGVGQTQYL. In DNA, the CDR3 is TGTGCCAGCAGCCAAGAAACCGGAGGGGTCGGACAGACCCAGTACCTC.

Ten or more counts support this clonotype. The gene calls are TRBV11-2 and TRBJ2-5; TRBD1 might be the D (5 bases). The germline V gene encodes CDR1 SGHAT and CDR2 FQNNGV. CDR3 length equals 14 residues. The ends were cut back, 5 bases at V and 2 bases at J, with 12 bases in the middle. The chain's CDR3 is CASSPQGGQETQYF. CDR3 nucleotides: TGTGCCAGCAGCCCTCAGGGTGGGCAAGAGACCCAGTACTTC.

CDR3 amino acids: CASSLDSRAKNIQYF. The CDR3 DNA follows: TGCGCCAGCAGCTTAGACAGCCGAGCCAAAAACATTCAGTACTTC. The chain joins TRBV5-1 to TRBJ2-4; TRBD1 might be the D (5 bases). CDR1 is SGHRS and CDR2 is YFSETQ in the germline V gene. V lost 2 bases to trimming and J lost 0 bases, with 9 bases between them. This CDR3 is built from 15 residues. The variable domain in full, completed from reference TRBV5-1 and TRBJ2-4, reads KAGVTQTPRYLIKTRGQQVTLSCSPISGHRSVSWYQQTPGQGLQFLFEYFSETQRNKGNFPGRFSGRQFSNSRSEMNVSTLELGDSALYLCASSLDSRAKNIQYFGAGTRLSVL.

V gene TRBV7-9 combines with J gene TRBJ2-7; TRBD2 matches 11 bases. Germline CDR1 reads SEHNR; CDR2 reads FQNEAQ (reference sequence). The trim removed 5 bases at V and 2 bases at J, leaving 5 bases unmatched. The CDR3 contains 15 residues. CDR3 residues: CASSTRLAGTYEQYF. For the CDR3, the DNA is TGTGCCAGCAGCACGAGACTAGCGGGAACCTACGAGCAGTACTTC.

The rearrangement uses TRBV20-1 and TRBJ2-1, with 8 nucleotides matching TRBD2. Germline V CDR1 and CDR2: DFQATT, SNEGSKA (reference sequence). The CDR3 contains 15 residues. V lost 6 bases, J lost 1 base, and 8 bases stayed unmatched. The CDR3 protein is CSARLSGKSYNEQFF. The CDR3 coding sequence is TGCAGTGCGAGGCTTAGCGGGAAATCCTACAATGAGCAGTTCTTC.

This clonotype was found many times. V and J are TRBV12-3 or TRBV12-4 and TRBJ1-2; D remains ambiguous. Trimming cost V 6 bases and J 4 bases, with 6 bases left between them. The CDR3 consists of 11 residues. This CDR3 reads CASSSTYGYTF. The CDR3 coding sequence is TGTGCCAGCAGCTCCACCTATGGCTACACCTTC.

This clonotype showed up just a few times. V usage is TRBV10-3 and J usage is TRBJ1-1, with 9 bases that match TRBD1. This CDR3 has 13 residues. V lost 10 bases to trimming and J lost 8 bases; unmatched junction nucleotides: 11. Germline-derived CDR1 and CDR2 are ENHRY and SYGVKD. DNA for the CDR3: TGTGCCAAACGGGACAGGGAAGGATCCGAAGCTTTCTTT. This codes for CAKRDREGSEAFF.

In its sample, this clonotype was seen a few times. The chain employs TRBV27 and TRBJ2-1; D not certain. Trimming shortened V by 3 bases and J by 5 bases, and 14 bases separated the two germline ends. The CDR3 extends over 15 amino acids. The germline V gene encodes CDR1 MNHEY and CDR2 SMNVEV (reference sequence). CDR3 sequence (DNA): TGTGCCAGCAGTTTGACGTTTTTCTCTAACAATGAGCAGTTCTTC. It specifies CASSLTFFSNNEQFF.

The V and J genes are TRBV20-1 and TRBJ2-1, with 9 bases identical to TRBD2. Germline V CDR1 and CDR2: DFQATT, SNEGSKA (reference sequence). J was trimmed by 2 bases and V by 5 bases; bases with no gene match: 4. The CDR3 runs to 14 residues. CDR3 DNA: TGCAGTGCTGCTAGCGGGATCGCCTACAATGAGCAGTTCTTC. Residues: CSAASGIAYNEQFF.

This clonotype was seen more than once but under ten times. The V call is TRBV7-9, the J call TRBJ1-2, with TRBD1 as a possible D gene (5 bases). The CDR3 runs 17 residues. Trimming pared 5 bases from V and 3 bases from J, leaving 22 bases between. Germline V lookup: CDR1 SEHNR, CDR2 FQNEAQ (reference sequence). Here the CDR3 reads CASSPSGAAHAYYGYTF. Here the CDR3 DNA reads TGTGCCAGCAGCCCCAGCGGGGCAGCGCATGCTTACTATGGCTACACCTTC.

This chain uses TRBV19 with TRBJ2-1; possible D gene TRBD2, 6 bases. Germline CDR1 is LNHDA and CDR2 is SQIVND (reference sequence). V was shortened by 3 bases and J by 6 bases, with 12 bases between the two germline ends. CDR3 size: 14 residues. CDR3 coding DNA: TGTGCCAGTAGTATTACGGGAGCTATCAATGAGCAGTTCTTC. Residues: CASSITGAINEQFF.

This clonotype was detected only a few times. This chain's CDR3 is CASSGTIGGGKTQYF. In DNA, the CDR3 is TGTGCCAGCAGCGGAACAATAGGAGGGGGGAAGACCCAGTACTTC. The chain employs TRBV7-2 and TRBJ2-5, with D perhaps assigned TRBD1 or TRBD2 (6 bases each). Per germline, CDR1 SGHTA and CDR2 FQGNSA. V dropped 5 bases and J dropped 6 bases, with 19 bases sitting between them. CDR3 length equals 15 residues.

This clonotype has just a few counts. The chain uses TRBV19 and TRBJ1-1; D is undetermined. With 5 bases removed from V and 1 base from J, the gap between germline ends came to 11 bases. Germline V gene lookup returns CDR1 LNHDA and CDR2 SQIVND (reference sequence). The CDR3 sequence is 14 residues long. CDR3 sequence: CASSDHSGNTEAFF. The CDR3 DNA follows: TGTGCCAGTAGTGACCACAGTGGGAACACTGAAGCTTTCTTT.

The chain carries TRBV28 and TRBJ2-1; no reliable D call. CDR1 MDHEN and CDR2 SYDVKM come from the germline V gene. Trimming shortened V by 6 bases and J by 6 bases, and 9 bases separated the two germline ends. CDR3 length: 12 amino acids. CDR3 DNA: TGTGCCAGCAGCCATGAAGTCAATGAGCAGTTCTTC. It encodes CASSHEVNEQFF.

V and J are TRBV19 and TRBJ1-1; possibly TRBD1 for D (5 bases). Germline loops: CDR1 LNHDA, CDR2 SQIVND (reference sequence). This CDR3 comprises 14 residues. V was trimmed by 1 base and J by 4 bases, leaving 10 bases between them. In DNA, the CDR3 is TGTGCCAGTAGTATAGTGGGGGGAAGCACTGAAGCTTTCTTT. Its translation: CASSIVGGSTEAFF.